This paragraph covers one T cell receptor (beta chain) sequence. Its antigen is still unknown. The method was immunoSEQ multiplex PCR; TCRdb's version includes in-frame clones alone and lacks a portion of them. This sample has 42,000 or so clones, with 80% to 90% found just once. This sample was included in a study of OX40 agonist ivuxolimab in advanced cancers. Study observations and caveats: Both CD4+ and CD8+ T cell populations in blood had undergone clonal expansion by week 6 at 0.1 to 3.0 mg/kg.

This CDR3 is 14 amino acids long. The V and J ends lost 6 bases and 0 bases respectively, with 8 bases between them. Germline lookup yields CDR1 SNHLY and CDR2 FYNNEI. The rearrangement joins TRBV2 to TRBJ2-2; the D call may be TRBD1 or TRBD2 (5 bases each). Here the sequenced sample was CD4+ or CD8+ T cells sorted from blood, taken in a trial of the OX40 agonist ivuxolimab. This clonotype was sampled from an adult with an advanced solid tumor such as melanoma, head and neck, liver or kidney cancer. The CDR3 DNA reads TGTGCCAGCAGACGGGGCTCGAACACCGGGGAGCTGTTTTTT. It specifies CASRRGSNTGELFF.